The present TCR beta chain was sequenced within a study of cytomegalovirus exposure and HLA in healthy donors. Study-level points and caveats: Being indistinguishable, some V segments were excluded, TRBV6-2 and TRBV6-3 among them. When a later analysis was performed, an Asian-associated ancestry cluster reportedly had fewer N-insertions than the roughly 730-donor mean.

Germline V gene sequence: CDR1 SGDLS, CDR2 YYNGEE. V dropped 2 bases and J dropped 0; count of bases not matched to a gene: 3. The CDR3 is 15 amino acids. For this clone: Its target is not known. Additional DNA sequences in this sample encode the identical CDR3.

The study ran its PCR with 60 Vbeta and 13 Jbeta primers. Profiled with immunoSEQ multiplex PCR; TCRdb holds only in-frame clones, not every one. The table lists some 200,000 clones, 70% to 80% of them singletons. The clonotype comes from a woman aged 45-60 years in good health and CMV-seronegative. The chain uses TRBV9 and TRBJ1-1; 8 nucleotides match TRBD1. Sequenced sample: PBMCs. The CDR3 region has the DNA TGTGCCAGCAGCGTCGGACAGGGAATGAACACTGAAGCTTTCTTT. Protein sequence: CASSVGQGMNTEAFF. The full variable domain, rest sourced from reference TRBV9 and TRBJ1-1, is DSGVTQTPKHLITATGQRVTLRCSPRSGDLSVYWYQQSLDQGLQFLIQYYNGEERAKGNILERFSAQQFPDLHSELNLSSLELGDSALYFCASSVGQGMNTEAFFGQGTRLTVV.